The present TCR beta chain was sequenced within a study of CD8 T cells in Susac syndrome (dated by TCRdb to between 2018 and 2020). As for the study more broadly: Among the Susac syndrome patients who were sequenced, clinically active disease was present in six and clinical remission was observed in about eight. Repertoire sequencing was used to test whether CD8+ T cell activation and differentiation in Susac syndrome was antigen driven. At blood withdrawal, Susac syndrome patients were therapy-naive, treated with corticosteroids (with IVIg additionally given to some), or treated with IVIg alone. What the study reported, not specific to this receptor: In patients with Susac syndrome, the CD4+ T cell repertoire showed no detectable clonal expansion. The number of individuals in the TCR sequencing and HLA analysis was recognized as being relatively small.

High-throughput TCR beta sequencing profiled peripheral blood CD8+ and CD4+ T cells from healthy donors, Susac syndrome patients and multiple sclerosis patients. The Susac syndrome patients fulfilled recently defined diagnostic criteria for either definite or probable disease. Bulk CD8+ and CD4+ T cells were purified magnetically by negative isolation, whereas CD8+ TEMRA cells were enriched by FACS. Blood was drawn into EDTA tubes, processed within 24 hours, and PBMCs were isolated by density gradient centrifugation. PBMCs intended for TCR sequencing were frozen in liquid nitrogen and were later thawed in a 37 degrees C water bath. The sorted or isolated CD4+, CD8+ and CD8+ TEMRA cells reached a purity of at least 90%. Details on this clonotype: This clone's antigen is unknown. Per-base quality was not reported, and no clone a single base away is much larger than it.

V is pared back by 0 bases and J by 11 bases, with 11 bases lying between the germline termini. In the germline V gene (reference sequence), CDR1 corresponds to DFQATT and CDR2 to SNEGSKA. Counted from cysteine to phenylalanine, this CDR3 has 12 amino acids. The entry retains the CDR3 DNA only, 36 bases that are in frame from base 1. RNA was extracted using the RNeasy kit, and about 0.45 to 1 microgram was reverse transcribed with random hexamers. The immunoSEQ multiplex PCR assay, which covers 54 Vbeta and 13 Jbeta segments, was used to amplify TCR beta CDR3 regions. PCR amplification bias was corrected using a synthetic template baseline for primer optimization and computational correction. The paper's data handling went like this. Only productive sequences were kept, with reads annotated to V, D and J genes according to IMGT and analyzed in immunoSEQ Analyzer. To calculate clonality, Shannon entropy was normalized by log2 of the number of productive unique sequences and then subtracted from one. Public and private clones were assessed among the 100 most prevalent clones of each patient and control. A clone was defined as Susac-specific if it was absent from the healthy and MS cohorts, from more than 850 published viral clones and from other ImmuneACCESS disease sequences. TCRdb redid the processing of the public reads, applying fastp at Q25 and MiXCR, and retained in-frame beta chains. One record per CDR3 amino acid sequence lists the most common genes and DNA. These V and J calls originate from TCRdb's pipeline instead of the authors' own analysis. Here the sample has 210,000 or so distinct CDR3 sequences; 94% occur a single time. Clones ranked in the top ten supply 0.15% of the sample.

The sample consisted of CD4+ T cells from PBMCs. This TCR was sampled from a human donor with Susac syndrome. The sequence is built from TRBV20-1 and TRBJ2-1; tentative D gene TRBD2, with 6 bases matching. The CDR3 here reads CSARDGGTKQFF. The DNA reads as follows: TGCAGTGCTAGAGATGGAGGGACCAAGCAGTTCTTC.